In this sample, the clone carrying this T cell receptor beta chain turned up a few times. This entry is derived from a study of sequential checkpoint blockade in melanoma. Germline CDR1 LGHNA, CDR2 YSLEER. CDR3 length: 15 amino acids. The V and J ends lost 0 bases and 4 bases, in that order; junction bases with no gene match: 3. As to treatment: randomized to nivolumab then ipilimumab (arm A) or the reverse (arm B). Sequencing was performed with immunoSEQ multiplex PCR; in TCRdb, only in-frame clones are kept and a portion is missing. Among some 30,000 clones, 85% to 90% were seen once, and the ten largest hold 14%.

The sequence derives from a human donor with melanoma. The specimen comprised CD8+ T cells sorted from blood (inferred from file names), sampled from a patient given nivolumab and ipilimumab in sequence. This chain links TRBV4-3 with TRBJ1-2; 9 nucleotides match TRBD1. The CDR3 is CASSQDLGQGYGYTF. The CDR3 coding sequence is TGCGCCAGCAGCCAAGATTTGGGACAGGGCTATGGCTACACCTTC.